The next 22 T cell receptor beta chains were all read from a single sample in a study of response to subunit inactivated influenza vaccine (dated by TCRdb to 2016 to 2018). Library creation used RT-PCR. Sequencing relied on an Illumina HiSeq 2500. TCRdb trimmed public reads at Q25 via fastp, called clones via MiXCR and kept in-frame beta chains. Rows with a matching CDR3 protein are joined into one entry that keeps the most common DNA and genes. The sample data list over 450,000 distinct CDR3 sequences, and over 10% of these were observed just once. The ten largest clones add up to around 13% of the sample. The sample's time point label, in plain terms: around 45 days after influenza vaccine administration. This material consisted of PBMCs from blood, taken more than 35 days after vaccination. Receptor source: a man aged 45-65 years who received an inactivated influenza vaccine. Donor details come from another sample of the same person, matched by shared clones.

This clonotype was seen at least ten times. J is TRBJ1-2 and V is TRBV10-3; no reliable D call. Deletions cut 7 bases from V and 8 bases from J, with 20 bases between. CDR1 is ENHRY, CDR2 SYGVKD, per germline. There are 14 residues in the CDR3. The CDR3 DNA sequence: TGTGCCATCAATGACACAATCAAACCTGGCGGCTACACCTTC. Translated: CAINDTIKPGGYTF.

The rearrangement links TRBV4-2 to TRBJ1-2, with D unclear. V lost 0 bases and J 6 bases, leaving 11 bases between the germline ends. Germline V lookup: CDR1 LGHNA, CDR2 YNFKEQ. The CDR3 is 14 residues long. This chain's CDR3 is CASSQEGSINGYTF. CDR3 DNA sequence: TGTGCCAGCAGCCAAGAAGGGAGTATCAATGGCTACACCTTC.

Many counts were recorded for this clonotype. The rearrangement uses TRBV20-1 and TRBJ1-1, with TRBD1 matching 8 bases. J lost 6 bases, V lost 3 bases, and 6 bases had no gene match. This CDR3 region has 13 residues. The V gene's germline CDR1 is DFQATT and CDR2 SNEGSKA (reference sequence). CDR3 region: CSASFQGAAEAFF. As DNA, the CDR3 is TGCAGTGCTAGTTTCCAGGGGGCTGCTGAAGCTTTCTTT.

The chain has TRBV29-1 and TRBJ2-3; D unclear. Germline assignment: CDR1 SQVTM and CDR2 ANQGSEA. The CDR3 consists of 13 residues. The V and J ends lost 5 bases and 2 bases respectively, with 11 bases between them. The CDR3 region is CSVRKLLTDTQYF. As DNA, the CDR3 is TGCAGCGTTCGGAAGCTTCTCACAGATACGCAGTATTTT.

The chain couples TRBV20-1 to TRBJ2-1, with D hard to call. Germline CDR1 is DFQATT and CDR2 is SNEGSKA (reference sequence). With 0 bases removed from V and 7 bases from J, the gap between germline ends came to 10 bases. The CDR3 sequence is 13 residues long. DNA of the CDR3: TGCAGTGCTAGAGATTGGGCCCGGAATGAGCAGTTCTTC. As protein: CSARDWARNEQFF.

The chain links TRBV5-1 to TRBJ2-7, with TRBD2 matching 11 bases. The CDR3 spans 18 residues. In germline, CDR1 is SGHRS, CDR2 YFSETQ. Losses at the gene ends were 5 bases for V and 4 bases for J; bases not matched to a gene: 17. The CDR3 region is CASRNEETSGESIYEQYF. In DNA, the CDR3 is TGCGCCAGCAGAAACGAGGAGACTAGCGGGGAATCTATTTACGAGCAGTACTTC.

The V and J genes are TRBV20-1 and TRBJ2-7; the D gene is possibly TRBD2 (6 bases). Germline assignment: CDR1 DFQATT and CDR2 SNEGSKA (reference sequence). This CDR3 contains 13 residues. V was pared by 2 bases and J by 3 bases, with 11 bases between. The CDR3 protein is CSARPEGLYEQYF. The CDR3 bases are TGCAGTGCTAGACCGGAGGGCCTCTACGAGCAGTACTTC.

The CDR3 is CASSQDSFSYEQYF. The DNA of the CDR3 is TGCGCCAGCAGCCAAGACAGCTTCTCCTACGAGCAGTACTTC. This chain uses TRBV4-3 with TRBJ2-7; D gene unclear. The germline V gene encodes CDR1 LGHNA and CDR2 YSLEER. This CDR3 has 14 residues. The ends were cut back, 0 bases at V and 0 bases at J, with 6 bases in the middle.

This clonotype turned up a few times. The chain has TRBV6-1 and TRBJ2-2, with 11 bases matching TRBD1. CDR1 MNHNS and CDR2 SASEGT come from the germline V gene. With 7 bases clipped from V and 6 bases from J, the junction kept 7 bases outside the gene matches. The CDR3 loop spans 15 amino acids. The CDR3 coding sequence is TGTGCCAGCACCGAACGGGGACAGGGGGCCGGGGAGCTGTTTTTT. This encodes CASTERGQGAGELFF.

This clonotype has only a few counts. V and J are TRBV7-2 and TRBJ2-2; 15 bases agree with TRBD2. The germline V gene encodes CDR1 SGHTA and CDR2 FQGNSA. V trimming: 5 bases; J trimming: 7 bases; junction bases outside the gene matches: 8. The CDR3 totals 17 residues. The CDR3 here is CASSPWTSGRVVGELFF. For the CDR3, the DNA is TGTGCCAGCAGCCCCTGGACTAGCGGGAGGGTTGTCGGGGAGCTGTTTTTT.

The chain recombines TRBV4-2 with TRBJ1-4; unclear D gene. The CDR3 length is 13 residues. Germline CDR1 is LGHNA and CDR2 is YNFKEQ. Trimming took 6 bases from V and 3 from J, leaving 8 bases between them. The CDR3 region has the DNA TGTGCCAGCAGTAGATCGTCTAATGAAAAACTGTTTTTT. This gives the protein CASSRSSNEKLFF.

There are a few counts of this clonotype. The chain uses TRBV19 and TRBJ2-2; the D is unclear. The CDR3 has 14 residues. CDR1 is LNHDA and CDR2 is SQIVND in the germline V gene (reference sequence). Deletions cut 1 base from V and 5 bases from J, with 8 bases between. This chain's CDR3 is CASSIAIGTGELFF. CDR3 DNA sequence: TGTGCCAGTAGTATAGCGATTGGAACCGGGGAGCTGTTTTTT.

The CDR3 reads CSAIGTLGSYEQYF. The CDR3 bases are TGCAGTGCTATCGGGACCCTCGGCTCCTACGAGCAGTACTTC. The chain employs TRBV20-1 and TRBJ2-7, with D perhaps given as TRBD1 or TRBD2 (5 bases each). CDR3 length: 14 amino acids. Trimming took off 4 bases at V and 0 bases at J, with 13 bases between the two ends. Per the germline V gene, CDR1 is DFQATT and CDR2 is SNEGSKA (reference sequence).

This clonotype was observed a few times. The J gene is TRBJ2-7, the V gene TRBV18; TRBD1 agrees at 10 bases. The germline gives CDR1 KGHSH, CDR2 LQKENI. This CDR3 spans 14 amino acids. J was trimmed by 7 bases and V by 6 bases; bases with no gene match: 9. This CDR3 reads CASSAGTGAWEQYF. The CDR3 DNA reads TGTGCCAGCTCGGCCGGGACAGGGGCCTGGGAGCAGTACTTC. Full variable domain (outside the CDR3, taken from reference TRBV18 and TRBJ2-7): NAGVMQNPRHLVRRRGQEARLRCSPMKGHSHVYWYRQLPEEGLKFMVYLQKENIIDESGMPKERFSAEFPKEGPSILRIQQVVRGDSAAYFCASSAGTGAWEQYFGPGTRLTVT.

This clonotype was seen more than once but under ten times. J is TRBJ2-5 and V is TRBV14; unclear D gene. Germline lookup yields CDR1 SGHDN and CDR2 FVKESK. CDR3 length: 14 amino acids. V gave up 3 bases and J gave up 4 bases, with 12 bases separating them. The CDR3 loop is CASSQTPKGETQYF. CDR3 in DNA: TGTGCCAGCAGCCAGACTCCCAAAGGAGAGACCCAGTACTTC.

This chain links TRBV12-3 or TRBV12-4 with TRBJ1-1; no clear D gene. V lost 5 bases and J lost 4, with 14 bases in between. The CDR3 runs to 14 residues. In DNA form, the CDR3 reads TGTGCCAGCAGTCCCGGACTGTCGATCACTGAAGCTTTCTTT. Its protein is CASSPGLSITEAFF.

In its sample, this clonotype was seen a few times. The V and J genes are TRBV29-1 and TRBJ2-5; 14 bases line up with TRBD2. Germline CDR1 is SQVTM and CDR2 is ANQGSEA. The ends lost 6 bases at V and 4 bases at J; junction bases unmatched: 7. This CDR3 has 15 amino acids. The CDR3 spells CSVSGLAGVSETQYF. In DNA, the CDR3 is TGCAGCGTATCGGGACTAGCGGGAGTCTCAGAGACCCAGTACTTC.

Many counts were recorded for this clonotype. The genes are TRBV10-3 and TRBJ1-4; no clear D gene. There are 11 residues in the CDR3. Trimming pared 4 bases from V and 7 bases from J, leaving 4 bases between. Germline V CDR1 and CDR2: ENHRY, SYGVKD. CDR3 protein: CAISGGEKLFF. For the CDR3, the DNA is TGTGCCATCAGTGGCGGTGAAAAACTGTTTTTT.

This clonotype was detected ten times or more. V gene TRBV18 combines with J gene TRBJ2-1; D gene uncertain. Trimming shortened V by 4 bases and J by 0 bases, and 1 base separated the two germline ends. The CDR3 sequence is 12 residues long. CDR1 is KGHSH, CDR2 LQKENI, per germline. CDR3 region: CASSHSYNEQFF. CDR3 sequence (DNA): TGTGCCAGCTCACACTCCTACAATGAGCAGTTCTTC.

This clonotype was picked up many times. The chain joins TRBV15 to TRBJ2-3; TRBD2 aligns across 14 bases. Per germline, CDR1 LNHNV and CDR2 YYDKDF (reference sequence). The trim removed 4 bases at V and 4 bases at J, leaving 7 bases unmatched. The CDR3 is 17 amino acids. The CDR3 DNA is TGTGCCACCAGCAAGGGACTAGCGGGGGCCGGAGCAGATACGCAGTATTTT. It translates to CATSKGLAGAGADTQYF.

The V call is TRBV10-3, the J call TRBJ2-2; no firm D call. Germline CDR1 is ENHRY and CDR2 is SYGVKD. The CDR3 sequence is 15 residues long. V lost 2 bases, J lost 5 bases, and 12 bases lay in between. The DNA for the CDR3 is TGTGCCATCAGTGAGAGCAGCTCCAAAACCGGGGAGCTGTTTTTT. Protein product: CAISESSSKTGELFF.

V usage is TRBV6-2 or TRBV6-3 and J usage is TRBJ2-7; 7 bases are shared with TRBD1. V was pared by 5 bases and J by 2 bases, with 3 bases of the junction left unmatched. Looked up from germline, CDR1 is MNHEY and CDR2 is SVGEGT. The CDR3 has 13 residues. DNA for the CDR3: TGTGCCAGCAGTGACAGGGCCCCCTACGAGCAGTACTTC. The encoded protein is CASSDRAPYEQYF.